These 24 T cell receptor beta chains share one sample of origin, sequenced in a study of STAT5B mutations in CD4+ large granular lymphocyte leukemia. TCRdb's table, derived via immunoSEQ multiplex PCR, lists solely in-frame clones and lacks some. The table has fewer than 40,000 clones, around 80% seen once. Material for sequencing was CD4+ T cells from blood buffy coats. These receptors all stem from a human donor in good health.

This chain connects TRBV11-2 to TRBJ1-6; no clear D. Trimming cost V 2 bases and J 0 bases, with 17 bases left between them. From germline, CDR1 is SGHAT and CDR2 FQNNGV. The CDR3 covers 19 residues. CDR3 sequence reads: CASSLRSIALSSYNSPLHF. CDR3 nucleotides: TGTGCCAGCAGCTTAAGAAGTATTGCGTTAAGCTCCTATAATTCACCCCTCCACTTT. Full variable domain (missing parts from reference TRBV11-2 and TRBJ1-6): EAGVAQSPRYKIIEKRQSVAFWCNPISGHATLYWYQQILGQGPKLLIQFQNNGVVDDSQLPKDRFSAERLKGVDSTLKIQPAKLEDSAVYLCASSLRSIALSSYNSPLHFGNGTRLTVT.

This clone is medium-sized in the sample. This chain joins TRBV14 and TRBJ2-1, with D maybe TRBD2 (5 bases). The germline CDR1 and CDR2 sequences are SGHDN and FVKESK. The V gene lost 3 bases and the J gene lost 9 bases, with 9 bases spanning the gap. CDR3 length: 12 residues. For the CDR3, the DNA is TGTGCCAGCAGCCAGGGGAGAGGTGAGCAGTTCTTC. It is translated as CASSQGRGEQFF.

V and J are TRBV2 and TRBJ2-2; D unresolved. The germline gives CDR1 SNHLY, CDR2 FYNNEI. The germline V and J ends were trimmed by 2 bases and 4 bases, with 8 bases remaining between them. The CDR3 spans 14 residues. The CDR3 region has the DNA TGTGCCAGCAGTGAACAGCCCGGCACCGGGGAGCTGTTTTTT. Encoded protein: CASSEQPGTGELFF.

J is TRBJ1-5 and V is TRBV19, with D possibly matching TRBD1 (6 bases). The V end was cut by 3 bases, the J end by 3 bases, with 15 bases between. This CDR3 has 16 residues. The germline CDR1 and CDR2 sequences are LNHDA and SQIVND (reference sequence). The CDR3 DNA follows: TGTGCCAGTAGTATGGAGGGGGGTTTAGTCAATCAGCCCCAGCATTTT. It is translated as CASSMEGGLVNQPQHF.

V usage is TRBV5-1 and J usage is TRBJ2-5, with D uncertain. V shed 0 bases and J shed 8 bases, with 17 bases lying between them. The CDR3 consists of 15 residues. CDR1 SGHRS and CDR2 YFSETQ come from the germline V gene. CDR3 residues: CASSLASPFLDTQYF. CDR3 DNA sequence: TGCGCCAGCAGCTTGGCCTCGCCCTTTTTAGACACCCAGTACTTC.

This chain joins TRBV5-1 and TRBJ1-4; the D gene is possibly TRBD1 (5 bases). CDR1 SGHRS and CDR2 YFSETQ come from the germline V gene. V lost 2 bases, J lost 7 bases, and 12 bases lay in between. The CDR3 totals 14 residues. The CDR3 here is CASSFGTSSEKLFF. CDR3 coding DNA: TGCGCCAGCAGCTTTGGGACGTCCTCTGAAAAACTGTTTTTT.

This chain links TRBV7-6 with TRBJ1-1; tentatively, D is TRBD1 (6 bases). The CDR3 totals 15 residues. Trimming pared 5 bases from V and 0 bases from J, leaving 13 bases between. Germline CDR1 is SGHVS and CDR2 is FNYEAQ. The CDR3 coding sequence is TGTGCCAGCAGCCGAGGAAGGGGGATGAACACTGAAGCTTTCTTT. It specifies CASSRGRGMNTEAFF. The full variable domain, rest sourced from reference TRBV7-6 and TRBJ1-1, is GAGVSQSPRYKVTKRGQDVALRCDPISGHVSLYWYRQALGQGPEFLTYFNYEAQQDKSGLPNDRFSAERPEGSISTLTIQRTEQRDSAMYRCASSRGRGMNTEAFFGQGTRLTVV.

This clone was seen only a few times. CDR3 protein: CASSHGPFGNQPQHF. For the CDR3, the DNA is TGTGCCAGCTCACACGGGCCCTTTGGTAATCAGCCCCAGCATTTT. The chain recombines TRBV18 with TRBJ1-5; D unclear. The ends were cut back, 4 bases at V and 4 bases at J, with 14 bases in the middle. The CDR3 has 15 amino acids. CDR1 and CDR2 from the germline V gene are KGHSH and LQKENI.

J is TRBJ2-3 and V is TRBV5-1; 8 nucleotides agree with TRBD2. The CDR3 runs 14 residues. Germline assignment: CDR1 SGHRS and CDR2 YFSETQ. The ends lost 6 bases at V and 2 bases at J; junction bases unmatched: 5. The CDR3 bases are TGCGCCAGCAACCGGGAGGGCCTCACAGATACGCAGTATTTT. Its protein product is CASNREGLTDTQYF.

The chain links TRBV2 to TRBJ1-2; 7 positions agree with TRBD1. The CDR3 spans 15 residues. Per the germline V gene, CDR1 is SNHLY and CDR2 is FYNNEI. Trimming at V came to 4 bases and at J to 7 bases, leaving 12 bases not matched to a gene. This CDR3 reads CASSGVGRGRLGYTF. CDR3 nucleotide sequence: TGTGCCAGCAGTGGGGTGGGGAGGGGGCGTCTTGGCTACACCTTC.

The V call is TRBV29-1, the J call TRBJ1-2; possible D gene TRBD1, 6 bases. CDR3 size: 16 residues. Trimming took off 3 bases at V and 3 bases at J, with 20 bases between the two ends. Looked up from germline, CDR1 is SQVTM and CDR2 is ANQGSEA. The CDR3 spells CSVDPTAGGGDYGYTF. The CDR3 nucleotides are TGCAGCGTTGATCCGACCGCGGGAGGGGGGGACTATGGCTACACCTTC.

In this sample, this clone turned up once. The gene calls are TRBV7-9 and TRBJ2-7; D might be TRBD2 (6 bases). The CDR3 totals 18 residues. Germline CDR1 and CDR2: SEHNR and FQNEAQ (reference sequence). V dropped 1 base and J dropped 3 bases, with 22 bases sitting between them. In nucleotides, the CDR3 is TGTGCCAGCAGCTTAGGAATACTTGGGGGGATTAATTTCTACGAGCAGTACTTC. It encodes CASSLGILGGINFYEQYF.

V and J are TRBV5-6 and TRBJ2-7; D is uncertain. V lost 0 bases and J lost 3, with 13 bases in between. Germline V gene lookup returns CDR1 SGHDT and CDR2 YYEEEE. This CDR3 is built from 15 residues. The CDR3 DNA follows: TGTGCCAGCAGCTTGGTTGGCGCCCTAGACTACGAGCAGTACTTC. It codes for CASSLVGALDYEQYF.

V usage is TRBV25-1 and J usage is TRBJ2-1, with D possibly TRBD2 on 6 matching bases. The ends were cut back, 4 bases at V and 3 bases at J, with 13 bases in the middle. The germline gives CDR1 MGHDK, CDR2 SYGVNS. The CDR3 is 15 amino acids. The CDR3 DNA is TGTGCCAGCAGTGTAACTAGCCGGGTCTACAATGAGCAGTTCTTC. Protein product: CASSVTSRVYNEQFF.

The chain carries TRBV6-1 and TRBJ2-1; 8 bases line up with TRBD1. Trimming removed 4 bases from V and 3 bases from J; junction bases left unmatched: 5. The germline V gene has CDR1 MNHNS and CDR2 SASEGT. This CDR3 comprises 15 residues. In DNA, the CDR3 is TGTGCCAGCAGTGGCCGGACAGGGAGCTACAATGAGCAGTTCTTC. Translation: CASSGRTGSYNEQFF.

The chain recombines TRBV9 with TRBJ2-2; 16 bases match TRBD2. The V gene end was trimmed by 3 bases and the J gene end by 4 bases; junction bases not matched to a gene: 9. Germline CDR1 SGDLS, CDR2 YYNGEE. The CDR3 spans 19 residues. CDR3 in amino acids: CASSGSGLAGGPGTGELFF. CDR3 DNA sequence: TGTGCCAGCAGCGGGTCGGGACTAGCGGGGGGGCCTGGCACCGGGGAGCTGTTTTTT.

This sequence joins TRBV14 and TRBJ1-2; D unclear. V was trimmed by 1 base and J by 7 bases, leaving 10 bases between them. The length of the CDR3 is 13 residues. CDR1 is SGHDN and CDR2 is FVKESK in the germline V gene. Here the CDR3 DNA reads TGTGCCAGCAGCCAAGTGACATGGGCTGGCTACACCTTC. It codes for CASSQVTWAGYTF.

The chain couples TRBV7-9 to TRBJ2-7, with a weak D call TRBD1 (6 bases). The CDR3 is 15 residues long. The V end was cut by 5 bases, the J end by 1 base, with 15 bases between. Germline V CDR1 and CDR2: SEHNR, FQNEAQ (reference sequence). CDR3 amino acids: CASSHADRRSYEQYF. As DNA, the CDR3 is TGTGCCAGCAGCCACGCGGACAGAAGGTCCTACGAGCAGTACTTC.

This chain links TRBV28 with TRBJ2-1, with D possibly TRBD1 on 7 matching bases. The germline V gene encodes CDR1 MDHEN and CDR2 SYDVKM. This CDR3 comprises 16 residues. Trimming shortened V by 8 bases and J by 7 bases, and 24 bases separated the two germline ends. The CDR3 region has the DNA TGTGCCAGCTATCACGCGGGGACTCAGGGGGGTAATGAGCAGTTCTTC. This gives the protein CASYHAGTQGGNEQFF.

The chain carries TRBV19 and TRBJ1-1; D is undetermined. With 2 bases removed from V and 0 bases from J, the gap between germline ends came to 16 bases. Germline V CDR1 and CDR2: LNHDA, SQIVND (reference sequence). CDR3 length equals 17 residues. Here the CDR3 reads CASSIQSLVVMNTEAFF. The CDR3 DNA is TGTGCCAGTAGTATACAGAGCCTGGTCGTAATGAACACTGAAGCTTTCTTT.

The genes are TRBV5-4 and TRBJ2-7; D is perhaps TRBD1 (5 bases). Per germline, CDR1 SGHNT and CDR2 YYREEE (reference sequence). The CDR3 has 14 residues. Trimming stripped 0 bases from V and 4 bases from J, with 11 bases between. The CDR3 DNA follows: TGTGCCAGCAGCTTGGAAGGTCGGACATACGAGCAGTACTTC. Translated: CASSLEGRTYEQYF.

The gene calls are TRBV18 and TRBJ1-4; D is possibly TRBD1 (5 bases). The CDR3 covers 16 residues. V lost 2 bases, J lost 3 bases, and 13 bases lay in between. Per germline, CDR1 KGHSH and CDR2 LQKENI. This chain's CDR3 is CASSPIPPGPNEKLFF. For the CDR3, the DNA is TGTGCCAGCTCACCAATTCCCCCAGGGCCTAATGAAAAACTGTTTTTT.

The rearrangement joins TRBV6-6 to TRBJ2-7; D not certain. Looked up from germline, CDR1 is MNHNY and CDR2 is SVGAGI (reference sequence). The CDR3 has 15 residues. V lost 6 bases and J 3 bases, leaving 18 bases between the germline ends. The CDR3, as DNA: TGTGCCAGCAGACTCGACGGGCCCTCCCACTACGAGCAGTACTTC. The encoded protein is CASRLDGPSHYEQYF.

This chain connects TRBV7-2 to TRBJ2-5; no reliable D call. The CDR3 spans 13 residues. Trimming removed 5 bases at V and 1 base at J, with 8 bases between. The germline CDR1 and CDR2 sequences are SGHTA and FQGNSA. The CDR3 sequence: CASSAVPQETQYF. The CDR3 DNA is TGTGCCAGCAGCGCCGTCCCCCAAGAGACCCAGTACTTC.